A selection of T cell receptor beta chains follows, all from one sample in a study of regulatory and conventional T cells in RAG deficiency. Some clones are missing from TCRdb's copy, which holds only in-frame ones; the method was immunoSEQ multiplex PCR. The sample lists approximately 8,100 clones; around 80% were seen once. This sample also appeared in a second study, on regulatory T cells.

Sequencing was performed on CD8+ T cells sorted from blood. The receptor source for this set is a human donor in good health. Each CDR3 is given with its conserved first and last residue. Each record gives: J gene, V gene, D gene, clone size, CDR3 DNA, CDR3 protein. A D gene is named only where the DNA matches it firmly. A clone size is listed for some rows: how often the clone was seen (once, few, many), or a class if it is expanded.

J: TRBJ2-7
V: TRBV5-1
D: TRBD1
size: .
DNA: TGCGCCAGCAGCGTAAGACAGGGCTACGAGCAGTACTTC
CDR3: CASSVRQGYEQYF

J: TRBJ1-6
V: TRBV5-6
D: TRBD1
size: .
DNA: TGTGCCAGCAGCAATTCTCGGACAGGGCGGAATTCACCCCTCCACTTT
CDR3: CASSNSRTGRNSPLHF

J: TRBJ1-5
V: TRBV28
D: .
size: .
DNA: TGTGCCAGCAGTTTATCGATGAGACTGGGCCTACCTTACCGGAATCAGCCCCAGCATTTT
CDR3: CASSLSMRLGLPYRNQPQHF

J: TRBJ2-7
V: TRBV2
D: .
size: few
DNA: TGTGCCAGCAGTGGGCAGGTTACTCAGGACGAGCAGTACTTC
CDR3: CASSGQVTQDEQYF

J: TRBJ1-4
V: TRBV6-5
D: .
size: .
DNA: TGTGCCAGCAGACAAGGGACGGAACTGTTTTTT
CDR3: CASRQGTELFF

J: TRBJ1-1
V: TRBV30
D: .
size: .
DNA: TGTGCCTGGATTCACAGGGAAGCGATGAACACTGAAGCTTTCTTT
CDR3: CAWIHREAMNTEAFF

J: TRBJ2-7
V: TRBV9
D: .
size: .
DNA: TGTGCCAGCAGCACACAGGGAGGCGAGCAGTACTTC
CDR3: CASSTQGGEQYF

J: TRBJ1-5
V: TRBV7-8
D: .
size: .
DNA: TGTGCCAGCAGCTTAGTGATCGGGGGCCCGGCGGGCAATCAGCCCCAGCATTTT
CDR3: CASSLVIGGPAGNQPQHF

J: TRBJ2-1
V: TRBV6-5
D: TRBD2
size: few
DNA: TGTGCCAGCAGTTACCCTAGCGGGGGTACCTACAATGAGCAGTTCTTC
CDR3: CASSYPSGGTYNEQFF

J: TRBJ1-1
V: TRBV16
D: .
size: .
DNA: TGTGCCAGCAGCCAATCCGGGAACACTGAAGCTTTCTTT
CDR3: CASSQSGNTEAFF

J: TRBJ1-1
V: TRBV19
D: .
size: few
DNA: TGTGCCAGTAGTATTAGAGTGGGAACTGAAGCTTTCTTT
CDR3: CASSIRVGTEAFF

J: TRBJ1-2
V: TRBV6-5
D: .
size: .
DNA: TGTGCCAGCAGCCCCGAGGGGATTTATGGCTACACCTTC
CDR3: CASSPEGIYGYTF

J: TRBJ2-2
V: TRBV5-6
D: .
size: .
DNA: TGTGCCAGCAGCGACTATCGGGCCGGGGAGCTGTTTTTT
CDR3: CASSDYRAGELFF